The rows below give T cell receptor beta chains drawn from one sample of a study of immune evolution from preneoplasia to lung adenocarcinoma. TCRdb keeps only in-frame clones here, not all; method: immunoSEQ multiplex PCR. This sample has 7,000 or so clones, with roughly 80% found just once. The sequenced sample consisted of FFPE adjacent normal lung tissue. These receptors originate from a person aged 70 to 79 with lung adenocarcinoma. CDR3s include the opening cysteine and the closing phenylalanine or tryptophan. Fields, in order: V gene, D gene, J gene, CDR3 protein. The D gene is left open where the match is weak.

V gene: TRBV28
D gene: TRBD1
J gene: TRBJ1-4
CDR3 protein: CASSAGTGFNEKLFF

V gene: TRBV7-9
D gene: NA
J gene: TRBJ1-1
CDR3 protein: CASTLPTAEAFF

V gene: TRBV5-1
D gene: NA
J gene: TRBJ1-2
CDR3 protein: CASSLSQGEGYTF

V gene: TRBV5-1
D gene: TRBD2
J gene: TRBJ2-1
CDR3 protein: CASTLGPSGGTYNEQFF

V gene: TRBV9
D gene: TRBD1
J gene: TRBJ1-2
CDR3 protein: CASSVAQTGSYGYTF

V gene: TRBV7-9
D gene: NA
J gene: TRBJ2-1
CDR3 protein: CASSLGREQFF

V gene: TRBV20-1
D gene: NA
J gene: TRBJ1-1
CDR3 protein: CSATTPGLAFF

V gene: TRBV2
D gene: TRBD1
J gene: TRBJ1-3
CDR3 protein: CASSATGGPGNTIYF

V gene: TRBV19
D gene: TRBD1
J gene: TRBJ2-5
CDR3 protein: CASSPRDRGALAETQYF

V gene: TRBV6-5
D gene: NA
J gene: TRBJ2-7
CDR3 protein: CASSSRVRQYF

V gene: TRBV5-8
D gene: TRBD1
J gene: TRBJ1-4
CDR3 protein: CASSLGTGGNEKLFF

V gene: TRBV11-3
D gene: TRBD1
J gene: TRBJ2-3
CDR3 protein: CASSFGTADTQYF

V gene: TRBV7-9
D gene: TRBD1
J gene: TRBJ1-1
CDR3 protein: CASSWDRGLGTEAFF

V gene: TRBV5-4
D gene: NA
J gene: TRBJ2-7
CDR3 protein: CASSLDRSSYEQYF

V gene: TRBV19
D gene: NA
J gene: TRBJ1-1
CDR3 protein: CASSMGGDFPPDFF

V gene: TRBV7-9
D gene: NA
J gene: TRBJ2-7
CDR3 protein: CASSLGTYEQYF

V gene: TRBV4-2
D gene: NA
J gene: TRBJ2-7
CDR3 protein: CASSQGEPAGGSEYF

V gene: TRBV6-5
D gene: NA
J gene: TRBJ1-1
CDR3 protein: CASIRGTEAFF

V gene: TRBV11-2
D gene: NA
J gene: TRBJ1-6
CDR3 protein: CASSLGGRGGYNSPLHF

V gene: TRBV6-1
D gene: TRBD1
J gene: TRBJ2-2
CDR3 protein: CASSEFGQGGTGELFF

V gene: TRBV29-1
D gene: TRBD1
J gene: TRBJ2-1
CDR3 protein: CSAGQVLWNEQFF

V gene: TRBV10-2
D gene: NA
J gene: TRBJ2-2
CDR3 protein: CASSDEKLSNTGELFF

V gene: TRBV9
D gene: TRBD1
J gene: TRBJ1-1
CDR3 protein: CASSVGWGQGGSEAFF

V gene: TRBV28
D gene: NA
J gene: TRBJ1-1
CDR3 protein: CASSFWGRDTEAFF

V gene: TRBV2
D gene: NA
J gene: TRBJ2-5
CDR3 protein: CASSLSRETQYF

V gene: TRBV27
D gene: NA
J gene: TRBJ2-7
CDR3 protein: CASSLSPSYEQYF

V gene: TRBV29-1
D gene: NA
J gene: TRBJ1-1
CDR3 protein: CSIKGVIGMNTEAFF

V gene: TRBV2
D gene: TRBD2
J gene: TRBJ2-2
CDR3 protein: CASATSGGLGGELFF

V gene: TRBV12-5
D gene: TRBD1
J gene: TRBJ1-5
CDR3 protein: CADSRTGSHQPQHF

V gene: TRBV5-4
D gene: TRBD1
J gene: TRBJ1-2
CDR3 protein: CASSSGQGKTYYGYTF

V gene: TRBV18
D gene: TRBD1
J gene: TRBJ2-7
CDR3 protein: CASTQKPGGYEQYF

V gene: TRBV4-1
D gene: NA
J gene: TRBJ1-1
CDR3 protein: CASSPSRRAEAFF

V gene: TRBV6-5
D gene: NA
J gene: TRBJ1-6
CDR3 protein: CASSYSGTRDSPLHF

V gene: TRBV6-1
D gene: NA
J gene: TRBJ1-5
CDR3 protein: CASSAPPYPQHF

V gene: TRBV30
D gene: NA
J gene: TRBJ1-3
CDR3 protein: CAWSRAGNTIYF

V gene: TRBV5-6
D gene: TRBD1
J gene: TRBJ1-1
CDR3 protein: CASSGGTVNTEAFF

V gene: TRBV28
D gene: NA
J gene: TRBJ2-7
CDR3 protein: CASLGLAAGDSYEQYF